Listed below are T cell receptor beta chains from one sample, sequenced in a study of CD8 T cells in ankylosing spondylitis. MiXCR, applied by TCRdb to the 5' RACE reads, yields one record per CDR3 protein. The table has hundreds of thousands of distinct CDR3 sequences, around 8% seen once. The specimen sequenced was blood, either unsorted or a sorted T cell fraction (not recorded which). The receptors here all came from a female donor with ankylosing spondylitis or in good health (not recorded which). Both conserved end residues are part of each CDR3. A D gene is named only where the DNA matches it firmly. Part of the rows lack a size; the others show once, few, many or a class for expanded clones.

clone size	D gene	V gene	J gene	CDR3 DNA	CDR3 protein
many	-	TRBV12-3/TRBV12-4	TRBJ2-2	TGTGCCAGCAGTCAACTGGGGGTCGTAATCTCCGGGGAGCTGTTTTTT	CASSQLGVVISGELFF
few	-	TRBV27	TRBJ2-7	TGTGCCAGCAGTTTATCGAGTCCAGTCTACGAGCAGTACTTC	CASSLSSPVYEQYF
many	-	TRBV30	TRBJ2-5	TGTGCCTGGAGCGGCCAAGAGACCCAGTACTTC	CAWSGQETQYF
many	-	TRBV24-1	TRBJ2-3	TGTGCCACCAGTGATTTGCGGGGGACAGACACAGATACGCAGTATTTT	CATSDLRGTDTDTQYF
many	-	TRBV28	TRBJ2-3	TGTGCCAGCTTACCACCACCCACAGATACGCAGTATTTT	CASLPPPTDTQYF
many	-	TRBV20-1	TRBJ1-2	TGCAGTGCTAGAGGGGAAACGGTCTATGGCTACACCTTC	CSARGETVYGYTF
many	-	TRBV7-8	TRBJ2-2	TGTGCCAGCAGCTTAGTGGGGCTCGACACCGGGGAGCTGTTTTTT	CASSLVGLDTGELFF
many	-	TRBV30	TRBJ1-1	TGTGCCTGGAGTGCTGGGGAGGGAGCTTTCTTT	CAWSAGEGAFF
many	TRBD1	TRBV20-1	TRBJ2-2	TGCAGTGCTAGAGCCGAAACGGGGACAGGAGTATCCGGGGAGCTGTTTTTT	CSARAETGTGVSGELFF
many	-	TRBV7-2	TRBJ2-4	TGTGCCAGCAGCTTAGAAGTCGGGGGCAGAAACTTC	CASSLEVGGRNF
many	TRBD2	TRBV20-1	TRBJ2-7	TGCAGTGCTAGAGATGGGGCTAGCGGCGCCTCCTACGAGCAGTACTTC	CSARDGASGASYEQYF
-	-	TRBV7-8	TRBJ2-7	TGTGCCAGCAGCCCCAAAAACGAGCAGTACTTC	CASSPKNEQYF
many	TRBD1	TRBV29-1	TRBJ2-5	TGCAGCGTTGAACCTACGGACAGGGTTGACCAAGAGACCCAGTACTTC	CSVEPTDRVDQETQYF
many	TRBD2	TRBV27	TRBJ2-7	TGTGCCAGCAGACCGGGACTAGCGGCCGATCAAATGAATTACGAGCAGTACTTC	CASRPGLAADQMNYEQYF
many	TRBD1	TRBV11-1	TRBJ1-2	TGTGCCAGCAGCTTAGTGGGCAGGGGGCAAAATGGCTACACCTTC	CASSLVGRGQNGYTF
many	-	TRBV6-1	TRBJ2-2	TGTGCCAGCAGTGAAGGGCCGGGACGGAACACCGGGGAGCTGTTTTTT	CASSEGPGRNTGELFF
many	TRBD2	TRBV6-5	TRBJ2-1	TGTGCCAGCACCCGGTCCCGACTAGCGGCTGTCAATGAGCAGTTCTTC	CASTRSRLAAVNEQFF
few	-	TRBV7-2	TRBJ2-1	TGTGCCAGCAGCTTAGTTGTAGCAGCTGAGCAGTTCTTC	CASSLVVAAEQFF
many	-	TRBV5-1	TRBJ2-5	TGCGCCAGCAGCTTGGGGCTAGCCGAACAAGAGACCCAGTACTTC	CASSLGLAEQETQYF
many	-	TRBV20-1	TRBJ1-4	TGCAGTGCCGAGACGGGACTTCTCACAACTAATGAAAAACTGTTTTTT	CSAETGLLTTNEKLFF
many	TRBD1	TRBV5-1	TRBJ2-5	TGCGCCAGCAGATCCACAGGGGGCTGGGAGACCCAGTACTTC	CASRSTGGWETQYF
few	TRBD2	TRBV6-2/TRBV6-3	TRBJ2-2	TGTGCCAGCAGTTACAATATGGCTAGCGGACATTTGAACACCGGGGAGCTGTTTTTT	CASSYNMASGHLNTGELFF
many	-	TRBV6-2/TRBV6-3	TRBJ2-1	TGTGCCAGCAGACCCTCGAATAATCGCTACAATGAGCAGTTCTTC	CASRPSNNRYNEQFF
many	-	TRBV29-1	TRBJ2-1	TGCAGCGTCATGGTAGCGGAGGGGGGTAATGAGCAGTTCTTC	CSVMVAEGGNEQFF
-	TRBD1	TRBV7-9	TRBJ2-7	TGTGCCAGCAGCTTACTAGGGGGCGCATCAAATTCCTACGAGCAGTACTTC	CASSLLGGASNSYEQYF
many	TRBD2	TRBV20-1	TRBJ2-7	TGCAGTGCTAGAGACCGACTAGCGGGATCGGTCGAGCAGTACTTC	CSARDRLAGSVEQYF
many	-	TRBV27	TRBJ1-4	TGTGCCAGCAAGGGGTCAGGCCAAAATGAAAAACTGTTTTTT	CASKGSGQNEKLFF
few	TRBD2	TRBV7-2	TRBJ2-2	TGTGCCAGCAGCTTCCAGCGGGACCCCACCGGGGAGCTGTTTTTT	CASSFQRDPTGELFF
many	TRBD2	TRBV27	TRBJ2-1	TGTGCCAGCAGTTTATGGGCTAGCGGGGGAGGGGCCAATGAGCAGTTCTTC	CASSLWASGGGANEQFF
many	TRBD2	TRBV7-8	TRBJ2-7	TGTGCCAGCAGCTTATCCCTCCTAGCGGGATCGGGCGAGCAGTACTTC	CASSLSLLAGSGEQYF
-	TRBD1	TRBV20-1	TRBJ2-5	TGCAGTGCTAACGGAGGACAGGGCGGTCAAGAGACCCAGTACTTC	CSANGGQGGQETQYF
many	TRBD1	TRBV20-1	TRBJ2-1	TGCAGTGCTAGGACAGGGGGGCACAATGAGCAGTTCTTC	CSARTGGHNEQFF